The clone carrying this TCR beta chain occurred a few times. Methods used by the authors: Reference gene primer amplification yielded estimated nucleated cell counts. Generated by immunoSEQ multiplex PCR, the TCRdb table keeps only in-frame clones and is missing some. V and J calls and clone size come straight from that table; D and trimming were deduced from the DNA. This table has 120,000 to 150,000 clones, around 84% appearing once. This entry belongs to a study of blood T cell repertoires in COVID-19. Study summary: Spain, Italy and the United States supplied samples that represented acute and convalescent COVID-19. Sample material is recorded as cDNA or gDNA derived from T cells, B-cell-depleted T cells, or PBMCs.

V lost 3 bases to trimming and J lost 0 bases; unmatched junction nucleotides: 11. This CDR3 region has 20 residues. The V gene's germline CDR1 is LGHNA and CDR2 YNFKEQ. The TCR comes from a man between 60 and 75 years old with active or convalescent COVID-19. The material sequenced was peripheral blood. V gene TRBV4-2 combines with J gene TRBJ2-1, with 13 positions matching TRBD2. The CDR3 DNA reads as TGTGCCAGCAGCCATCCCAAAGGGGGACTAGCGGGACTCTCCTACAATGAGCAGTTCTTC. This translates into CASSHPKGGLAGLSYNEQFF.